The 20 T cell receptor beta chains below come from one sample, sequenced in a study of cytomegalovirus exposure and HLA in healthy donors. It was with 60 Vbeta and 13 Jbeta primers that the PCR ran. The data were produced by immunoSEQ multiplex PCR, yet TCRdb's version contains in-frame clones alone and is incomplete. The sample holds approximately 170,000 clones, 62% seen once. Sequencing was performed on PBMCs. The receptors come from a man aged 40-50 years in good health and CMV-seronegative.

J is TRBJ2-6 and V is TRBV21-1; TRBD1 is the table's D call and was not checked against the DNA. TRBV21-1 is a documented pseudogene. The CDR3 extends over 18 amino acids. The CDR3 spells CASNRGQTTSRGANVLTF. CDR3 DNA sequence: TGTGCCAGCAACAGGGGACAGACCACCTCTAGGGGGGCCAACGTCCTGACTTTC.

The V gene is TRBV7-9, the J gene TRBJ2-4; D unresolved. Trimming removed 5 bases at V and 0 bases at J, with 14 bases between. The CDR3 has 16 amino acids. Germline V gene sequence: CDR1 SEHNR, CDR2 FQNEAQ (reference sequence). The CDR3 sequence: CASSPPPRLAKNIQYF. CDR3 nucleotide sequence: TGTGCCAGCAGCCCGCCCCCTAGATTAGCCAAAAACATTCAGTACTTC.

This CDR3 is CASSIPSSEAFF. CDR3 in DNA: TGTGCCAGTAGTATCCCCAGTTCTGAAGCTTTCTTT. The J gene is TRBJ1-1, the V gene TRBV19, with no clear D. The germline V gene encodes CDR1 LNHDA and CDR2 SQIVND (reference sequence). Trimming stripped 3 bases from V and 6 bases from J, with 8 bases between. The CDR3 runs 12 residues. Using reference TRBV19 and TRBJ1-1 for the parts outside the CDR3, the full variable domain is DGGITQSPKYLFRKEGQNVTLSCEQNLNHDAMYWYRQDPGQGLRLIYYSQIVNDFQKGDIAEGYSVSREKKESFPLTVTSAQKNPTAFYLCASSIPSSEAFFGQGTRLTVV.

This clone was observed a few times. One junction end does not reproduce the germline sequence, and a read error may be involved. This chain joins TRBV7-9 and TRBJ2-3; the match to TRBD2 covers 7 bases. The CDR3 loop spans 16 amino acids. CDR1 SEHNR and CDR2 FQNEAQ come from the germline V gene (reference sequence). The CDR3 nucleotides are TGTTCCAGCACCGAATGGGGGAGCGGGGACACAGATACGCAGTATTTT. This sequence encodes CSSTEWGSGDTDTQYF.

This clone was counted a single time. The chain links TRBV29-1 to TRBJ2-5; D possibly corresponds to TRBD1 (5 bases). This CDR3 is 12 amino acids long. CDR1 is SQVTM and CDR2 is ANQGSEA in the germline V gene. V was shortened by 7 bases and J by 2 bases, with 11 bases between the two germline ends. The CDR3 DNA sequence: TGCAGCGGAGATACAGGTCAAGAGACCCAGTACTTC. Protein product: CSGDTGQETQYF.

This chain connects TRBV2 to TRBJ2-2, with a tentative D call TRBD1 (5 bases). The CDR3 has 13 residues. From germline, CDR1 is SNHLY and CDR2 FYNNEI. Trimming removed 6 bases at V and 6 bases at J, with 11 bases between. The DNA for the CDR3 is TGTGCCAGCAGAAGGTTGACAGCCGGGGAGCTGTTTTTT. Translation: CASRRLTAGELFF.

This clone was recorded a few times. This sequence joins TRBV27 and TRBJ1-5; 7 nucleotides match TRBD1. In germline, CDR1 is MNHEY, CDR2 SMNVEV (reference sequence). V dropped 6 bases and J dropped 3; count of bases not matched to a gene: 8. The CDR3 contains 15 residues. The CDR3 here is CASSLLGQLNQPQHF. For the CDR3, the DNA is TGTGCCAGCAGCCTCCTGGGACAGCTCAATCAGCCCCAGCATTTT.

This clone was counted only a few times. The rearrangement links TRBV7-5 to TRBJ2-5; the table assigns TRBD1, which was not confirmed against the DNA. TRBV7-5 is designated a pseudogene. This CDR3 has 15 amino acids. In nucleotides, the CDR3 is TGTGCCAGAAGCTCCCCGGGACAGGGAAGGGAGACCCAGTACTTC. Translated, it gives CARSSPGQGRETQYF.

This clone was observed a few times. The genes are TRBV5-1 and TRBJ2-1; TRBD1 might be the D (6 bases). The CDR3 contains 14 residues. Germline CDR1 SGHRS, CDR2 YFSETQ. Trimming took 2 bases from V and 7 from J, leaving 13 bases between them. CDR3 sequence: CASSFGVQGNEQFF. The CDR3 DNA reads TGCGCCAGCAGCTTTGGGGTCCAGGGGAATGAGCAGTTCTTC.

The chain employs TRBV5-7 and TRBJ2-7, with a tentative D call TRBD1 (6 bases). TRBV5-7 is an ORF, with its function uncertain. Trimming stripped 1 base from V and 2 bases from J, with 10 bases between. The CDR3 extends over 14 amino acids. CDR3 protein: CASSLYRVAYEQYF. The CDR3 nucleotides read TGTGCCAGCAGCTTGTACAGGGTAGCCTACGAGCAGTACTTC.

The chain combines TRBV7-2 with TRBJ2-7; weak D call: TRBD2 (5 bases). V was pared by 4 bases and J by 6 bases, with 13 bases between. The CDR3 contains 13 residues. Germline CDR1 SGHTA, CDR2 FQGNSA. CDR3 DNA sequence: TGTGCCAGCAGCTCCCGGGGAAACGGCGAGCAGTACTTC. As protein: CASSSRGNGEQYF.

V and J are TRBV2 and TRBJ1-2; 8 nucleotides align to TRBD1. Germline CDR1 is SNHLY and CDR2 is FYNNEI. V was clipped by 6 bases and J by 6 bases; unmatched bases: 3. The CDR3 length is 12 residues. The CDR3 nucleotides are TGTGCCAGCAGGGACAGGGCGGATGGCTACACCTTC. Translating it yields CASRDRADGYTF. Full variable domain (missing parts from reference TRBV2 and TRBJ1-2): EPEVTQTPSHQVTQMGQEVILRCVPISNHLYFYWYRQILGQKVEFLVSFYNNEISEKSEIFDDQFSVERPDGSNFTLKIRSTKLEDSAMYFCASRDRADGYTFGSGTRLTVV.

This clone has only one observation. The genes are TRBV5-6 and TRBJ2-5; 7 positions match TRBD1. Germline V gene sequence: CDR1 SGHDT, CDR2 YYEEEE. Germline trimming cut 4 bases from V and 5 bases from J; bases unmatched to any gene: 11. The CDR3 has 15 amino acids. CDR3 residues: CASSNRDRPYETQYF. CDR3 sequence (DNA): TGTGCCAGCAGCAACCGGGACAGACCTTATGAGACCCAGTACTTC.

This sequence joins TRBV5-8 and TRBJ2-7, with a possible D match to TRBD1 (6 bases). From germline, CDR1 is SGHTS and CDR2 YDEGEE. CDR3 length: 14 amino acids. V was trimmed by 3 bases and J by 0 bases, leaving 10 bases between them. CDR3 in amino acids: CASSYTGYSYEQYF. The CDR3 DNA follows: TGTGCCAGCAGCTACACAGGGTACTCCTACGAGCAGTACTTC.

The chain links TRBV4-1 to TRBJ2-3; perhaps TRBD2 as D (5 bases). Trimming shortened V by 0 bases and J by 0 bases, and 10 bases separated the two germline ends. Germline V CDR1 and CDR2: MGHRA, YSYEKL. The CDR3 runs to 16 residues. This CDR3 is CASSQDGLASTDTQYF. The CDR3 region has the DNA TGCGCCAGCAGCCAAGACGGGCTAGCTAGCACAGATACGCAGTATTTT.

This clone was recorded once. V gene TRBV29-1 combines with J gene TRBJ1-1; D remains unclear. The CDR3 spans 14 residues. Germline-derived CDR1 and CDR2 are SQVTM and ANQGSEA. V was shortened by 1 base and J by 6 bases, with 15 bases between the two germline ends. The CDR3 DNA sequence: TGCAGCGTTGAAGTCCTCAGCGGAAGCGCTGAAGCTTTCTTT. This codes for CSVEVLSGSAEAFF. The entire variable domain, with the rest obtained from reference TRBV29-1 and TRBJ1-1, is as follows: SAVISQKPSRDICQRGTSLTIQCQVDSQVTMMFWYRQQPGQSLTLIATANQGSEATYESGFVIDKFPISRPNLTFSTLTVSNMSPEDSSIYLCSVEVLSGSAEAFFGQGTRLTVV.

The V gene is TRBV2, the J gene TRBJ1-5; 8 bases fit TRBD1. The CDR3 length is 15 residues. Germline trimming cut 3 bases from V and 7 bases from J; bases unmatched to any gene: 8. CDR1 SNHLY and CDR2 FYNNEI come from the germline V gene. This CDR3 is CASSDGAGGGQPQHF. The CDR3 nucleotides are TGTGCCAGCAGTGATGGGGCAGGGGGCGGGCAGCCCCAGCATTTT.

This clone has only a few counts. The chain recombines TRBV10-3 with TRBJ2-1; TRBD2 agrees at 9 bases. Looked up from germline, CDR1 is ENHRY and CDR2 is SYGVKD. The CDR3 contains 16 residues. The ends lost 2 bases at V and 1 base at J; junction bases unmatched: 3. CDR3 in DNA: TGTGCCATCAGTGAGAATAGCGGGAGTTCCTACAATGAGCAGTTCTTC. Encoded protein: CAISENSGSSYNEQFF.

The CDR3: CASSLEGRGHNEQFF. The CDR3 DNA reads as TGTGCCAGCAGCTTAGAAGGGCGGGGGCACAATGAGCAGTTCTTC. The chain joins TRBV11-3 to TRBJ2-1, with a possible D match to TRBD2 (7 bases). CDR1 and CDR2 from the germline V gene are SGHNT and YENEEA. The CDR3 consists of 15 residues. V lost 0 bases to trimming and J lost 5 bases, with 11 bases between them.

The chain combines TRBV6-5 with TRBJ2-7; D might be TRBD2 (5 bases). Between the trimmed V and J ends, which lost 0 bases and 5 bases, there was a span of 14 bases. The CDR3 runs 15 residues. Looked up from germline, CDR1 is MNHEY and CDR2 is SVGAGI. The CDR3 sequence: CASSYSKGGLNEQYF. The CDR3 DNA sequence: TGTGCCAGCAGTTACTCGAAGGGCGGGCTCAACGAGCAGTACTTC.